A selection of T cell receptor beta chains follows, all from one sample in a study of post-analysis software for immune sequencing data. TCRdb redid the calling of the PCR reads with MiXCR, one entry per CDR3 protein. The sample has about 770,000 distinct CDR3 sequences; about half are singletons. The sequenced sample consisted of blood. The receptor set was obtained from a girl aged 10-17 years with multiple sclerosis. The CDR3 runs from the conserved cysteine through the conserved F or W. Fields, in order: clone size, J gene, V gene, D gene, CDR3 DNA, CDR3 protein. The D gene is left open where the match is weak. For some rows the clone size is stated as once, few or many, or as a class when expanded; others skip it.

- TRBJ2-3 TRBV3-1 - TGTGCCAGCAGCCAGGCCCTTAGAGATACGCAGTATTTT CASSQALRDTQYF
- TRBJ2-4 TRBV6-1 TRBD2 TGTGCCAGCAGTGAGGAGCGGGAGCTAGCCAAAAACATTCAGTACTTC CASSEERELAKNIQYF
few TRBJ2-1 TRBV21-1 - TGTGCCAGCAGCAAAGTTGGGGGGCTCCTAGCTTTTACCTCCTACAATGAGCAGTTCTTC CASSKVGGLLAFTSYNEQFF
few TRBJ2-3 TRBV5-1 - TGCGCCAGCAGCTTGGACAGGCCCACAGATACGCAGTATTTT CASSLDRPTDTQYF
- TRBJ2-6 TRBV3-1 TRBD2 TGTGCCAGCAGGGGAGGGGCGAGCTCTGGGACCAACGTCCTGACTTTC CASRGGASSGTNVLTF
few TRBJ2-3 TRBV20-1 - TGCAGTGCTAGAGACCCAGGAACTAGCACAGATACGCAGTATTTT CSARDPGTSTDTQYF
- TRBJ2-4 TRBV20-1 TRBD2 TGCAGTGCTCACCCTAGCGGGAGCGTCACCGAAAACATTCAGTACTTC CSAHPSGSVTENIQYF
- TRBJ1-2 TRBV6-5 - TGTGCCAGCAGGCCGCCAGGGGCCAGCGGCTACACCTTC CASRPPGASGYTF
- TRBJ2-7 TRBV20-1 - TGCAGTGCTCTTTTTCCAGTGGAGACGGGCGCACAGGACGAGCAGTACTTC CSALFPVETGAQDEQYF
- TRBJ1-2 TRBV14 TRBD1 TGTGCCAGCAGCCAACAGGGGGGCGGCTACACCTTC CASSQQGGGYTF
few TRBJ2-1 TRBV12-3/TRBV12-4 - TGTGCCAGCAGTTTGAATACCGCGTGGAATGAGCAGTTCTTC CASSLNTAWNEQFF
few TRBJ1-4 TRBV6-6 TRBD1 TGTGCCAGCGATTGGACAGGGGGTGGGGAAAAACTGTTTTTT CASDWTGGGEKLFF
few TRBJ2-1 TRBV2 - TGTGCCAGCAGTGAAGACTCGAATGAGCAGTTCTTC CASSEDSNEQFF
- TRBJ2-1 TRBV7-2 TRBD1 TGTGCCAGCAGCTTAGGCCCTCCGGGACAGGGGCCCCTCAATGAGCAGTTCTTC CASSLGPPGQGPLNEQFF
- TRBJ2-1 TRBV10-3 - TGTGCCATCAGAATCGAAGGCCCAGCGGAAAAATACAATGAGCAGTTCTTC CAIRIEGPAEKYNEQFF
- TRBJ2-1 TRBV5-1 TRBD2 TGCGCCAGCAACTTGCGGCTAGCGGGAGAGAATGAGCAGTTCTTC CASNLRLAGENEQFF
- TRBJ2-5 TRBV29-1 - TGCAGCGTCCCTCTGGGGCAAGCGGCGCAAGAGACCCAGTACTTC CSVPLGQAAQETQYF
- TRBJ2-1 TRBV11-3 TRBD2 TGTGCCAGCAGCTTAGTGGCTGTTAGCGGGAGGAATGAGCAGTTCTTC CASSLVAVSGRNEQFF
- TRBJ2-1 TRBV29-1 - TGCAGCGTTGCGGCAACAGGATATGAGCAGTTCTTC CSVAATGYEQFF
few TRBJ1-6 TRBV6-2/TRBV6-3 TRBD1 TGTGCCAGCAGCCGCGGCGCGGGACAGGGTTCACCCCTCCACTTT CASSRGAGQGSPLHF
- TRBJ2-2 TRBV29-1 TRBD1 TGCAGTGCCGGGACAGGGGGCGCCGGGGAGCGGTTTTTT CSAGTGGAGERFF
- TRBJ1-4 TRBV28 - TGTGCCAGCAGTTCGACGAGCAATGAAAAACTGTTTTTT CASSSTSNEKLFF
few TRBJ1-1 TRBV29-1 TRBD1 TGCAGCGTTGAGACCGGGACAGTGAACACTGAAGCTTTCTTT CSVETGTVNTEAFF
few TRBJ2-5 TRBV10-3 - TGTGCCATCAGTGACTCCTCCGGGAGCAAAGAGACCCAGTACTTC CAISDSSGSKETQYF
- TRBJ2-1 TRBV9 - TGTGCCAGCAGCGCCTCCGGCAATGAGCAGTTCTTC CASSASGNEQFF
- TRBJ2-5 TRBV29-1 - TGCAGCGTTGGTCGCACAGACCAAGAGACCCAGTACTTC CSVGRTDQETQYF
- TRBJ2-1 TRBV11-2 TRBD2 TGTGCCAGCAGCTCGTCGAGCGGGAGGATTAACTACAATGAGCAGTTCTTC CASSSSSGRINYNEQFF
few TRBJ2-3 TRBV11-2 - TGTGCCAGCAGCTTCCCCCCGGGTTACACAGATACGCAGTATTTT CASSFPPGYTDTQYF
few TRBJ2-4 TRBV10-3 - TGTGCCATCAGTGAACCGGACAGCTTAGCCAAAAACATTCAGTACTTC CAISEPDSLAKNIQYF
many TRBJ2-1 TRBV7-2 - TGTGCCAGCAGCTTAGGGGTAGGGAGTAATGAGCAGTTCTTC CASSLGVGSNEQFF
- TRBJ2-7 TRBV27 TRBD1 TGTGCCAGCGCTCGGAGGACAGGGGCATACGAGCAGTACTTC CASARRTGAYEQYF
- TRBJ2-3 TRBV20-1 - TGCAGTGCCTCGGGACAAAACACAGATACGCAGTATTTT CSASGQNTDTQYF
once TRBJ2-1 TRBV29-1 TRBD2 TGCAGCGCCGGGACTAGCGGAAACAATGAGCAGTTCTTC CSAGTSGNNEQFF
- TRBJ2-7 TRBV6-5 TRBD2 TGTGCCAGCAGTTACGGCCTAGCGGCCCCCTACGAGCAGTACTTC CASSYGLAAPYEQYF
- TRBJ1-2 TRBV7-9 - TGTGCCAGCAGCTTATCAGGGCAACTTTACTATGGCTACACCTTC CASSLSGQLYYGYTF
- TRBJ2-7 TRBV28 - TGTGCCAGCAGTGTTAGCGGCCTCAGCTCCTACGAGCAGTACTTC CASSVSGLSSYEQYF
- TRBJ2-1 TRBV12-3/TRBV12-4 - TGTGCCAGCAGTTTTCCCATGGACCCCAATGAGCAGTTCTTC CASSFPMDPNEQFF
few TRBJ2-2 TRBV29-1 - TGCAGCGCTGGACACTCCGGGGAGCTGTTTTTT CSAGHSGELFF
- TRBJ2-5 TRBV29-1 - TGCAGCATTGACCCTACGGAGACCCAGTACTTC CSIDPTETQYF
- TRBJ2-1 TRBV5-1 - TGCGCCAGCAGCTTGGTGTCTAGCTGGCGCGATGAGCAGTTCTTC CASSLVSSWRDEQFF
- TRBJ1-2 TRBV19 TRBD1 TGTGCCAGTAGTATGGGACAGGGCCACTATGGCTACACCTTC CASSMGQGHYGYTF
- TRBJ2-3 TRBV5-1 - TGCGCCAGCAGCTTGGTTGGACCCCCGATTAACCCCACAGATACGCAGTATTTT CASSLVGPPINPTDTQYF
- TRBJ2-7 TRBV28 - TGTGCCAGCAGTTTATCCCAGGGCCGGGGGCAGTACTTC CASSLSQGRGQYF
- TRBJ2-5 TRBV7-9 TRBD1 TGTGCCAGCACCCAGGACAGGGCCCAAGAGACCCAGTACTTC CASTQDRAQETQYF
- TRBJ1-1 TRBV7-2 TRBD1 TGTGCCAGCAGCCAACATGGGACAGGGGTGAACACTGAAGCTTTCTTT CASSQHGTGVNTEAFF
few TRBJ1-5 TRBV24-1 - TGTGCCACCAGTGTAGGAGGCGGCCAGCCCCAGCATTTT CATSVGGGQPQHF